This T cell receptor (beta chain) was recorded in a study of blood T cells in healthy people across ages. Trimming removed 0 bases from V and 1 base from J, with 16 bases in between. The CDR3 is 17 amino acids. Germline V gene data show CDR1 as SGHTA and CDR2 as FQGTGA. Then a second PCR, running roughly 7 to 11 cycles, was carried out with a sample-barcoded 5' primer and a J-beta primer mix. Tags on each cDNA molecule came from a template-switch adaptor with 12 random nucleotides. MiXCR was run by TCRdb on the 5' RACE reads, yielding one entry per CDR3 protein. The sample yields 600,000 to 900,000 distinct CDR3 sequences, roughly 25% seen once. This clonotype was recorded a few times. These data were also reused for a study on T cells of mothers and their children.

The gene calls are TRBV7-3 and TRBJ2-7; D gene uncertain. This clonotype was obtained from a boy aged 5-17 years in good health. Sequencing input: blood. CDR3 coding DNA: TGTGCCAGCAGCTTAACCCCTATCTGGAGTGTATCCTACGAGCAGTACTTC. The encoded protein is CASSLTPIWSVSYEQYF.